A selection of T cell receptor beta chains follows, all from one sample in a study of PD-1 blockade in classical Hodgkin lymphoma. Using immunoSEQ multiplex PCR, the repertoire was profiled, and TCRdb retains in-frame clones only, with some absent. The table includes some 110,000 clones, about nine tenths detected once. The source was peripheral blood mononuclear cells (PBMCs), collected before the fourth cycle of nivolumab. The receptor set was obtained from a human donor with classical Hodgkin lymphoma. Both conserved end residues are part of each CDR3. The D gene is left open where the match is weak. Size values are once, few and many counts, or a class for expanded clones, and some rows have none.

d_gene: TRBD2
v_gene: TRBV5-4
j_gene: TRBJ2-1
abundance: NA
len: 18
CDR3nt: TGTGCCGCCCACGGGGGTCTAGCGGGAGTAGGAGGCTACAATGAGCAGTTCTTC
CDR3aa: CAAHGGLAGVGGYNEQFF

d_gene: NA
v_gene: TRBV13
j_gene: TRBJ1-1
abundance: once
len: 14
CDR3nt: TGTGCCAGCAGCTTATTCGGGGCGCCTACTGAAGCTTTCTTT
CDR3aa: CASSLFGAPTEAFF

d_gene: NA
v_gene: TRBV4-1
j_gene: TRBJ2-1
abundance: NA
len: 17
CDR3nt: TGCGCCAGCAGCCAAGATCGTGAGACAGGAGGATGGTATGAGCAGTTCTTC
CDR3aa: CASSQDRETGGWYEQFF

d_gene: NA
v_gene: TRBV5-1
j_gene: TRBJ2-1
abundance: NA
len: 16
CDR3nt: TGCGCCAGCAGCTCGGGGACCGGGACTTCCCACAATGAGCAGTTCTTC
CDR3aa: CASSSGTGTSHNEQFF

d_gene: NA
v_gene: TRBV7-2
j_gene: TRBJ2-1
abundance: NA
len: 13
CDR3nt: TGTGCCAGCAGTTCTAGTTTGGGGGATGAGCAGTTCTTC
CDR3aa: CASSSSLGDEQFF

d_gene: NA
v_gene: TRBV7-2
j_gene: TRBJ1-1
abundance: NA
len: 15
CDR3nt: TGTGCCAGCAGCTTAGCGGGGACGGTGAACACTGAAGCTTTCTTT
CDR3aa: CASSLAGTVNTEAFF

d_gene: NA
v_gene: TRBV10-1
j_gene: TRBJ1-2
abundance: NA
len: 16
CDR3nt: TGCGCCAGCAAACCCGCACGCCGTTGTAACGACTATGGCTACACCTTC
CDR3aa: CASKPARRCNDYGYTF

d_gene: TRBD1
v_gene: TRBV28
j_gene: TRBJ1-2
abundance: NA
len: 14
CDR3nt: TGTGCCAGCACCCTAAACAGGGGGAACTATGGCTACACCTTC
CDR3aa: CASTLNRGNYGYTF

d_gene: NA
v_gene: TRBV28
j_gene: TRBJ1-5
abundance: few
len: 14
CDR3nt: TGTGCCAGCAGGTCCCAGGACCTTAATCAGCCCCAGCATTTT
CDR3aa: CASRSQDLNQPQHF

d_gene: NA
v_gene: TRBV7-9
j_gene: TRBJ2-3
abundance: NA
len: 16
CDR3nt: TGTGCCAGCAGCTTAGGGGGGTCTCGAAGCTCGGATACGCAGTATTTT
CDR3aa: CASSLGGSRSSDTQYF

d_gene: TRBD1
v_gene: TRBV5-4
j_gene: TRBJ1-2
abundance: NA
len: 17
CDR3nt: TGTGCCAGCAGCGACGGACAGGGGCCCAACAGGGACTATGGCTACACCTTC
CDR3aa: CASSDGQGPNRDYGYTF

d_gene: NA
v_gene: TRBV5-1
j_gene: TRBJ1-1
abundance: NA
len: 16
CDR3nt: TGCGCCAGCAGCTTGGAGACAGGCTTAATGAACACTGAAGCTTTCTTT
CDR3aa: CASSLETGLMNTEAFF

d_gene: NA
v_gene: TRBV18
j_gene: TRBJ1-1
abundance: once
len: 16
CDR3nt: TGTGCCAGCTCACCACGGGGGGGTGGGATGAACACTGAAGCTTTCTTT
CDR3aa: CASSPRGGGMNTEAFF

d_gene: TRBD2
v_gene: TRBV4-1
j_gene: TRBJ2-7
abundance: NA
len: 15
CDR3nt: TGCGCCAGCAGCTTTACTAGCGGGGGCAACTACGAGCAGTACTTC
CDR3aa: CASSFTSGGNYEQYF

d_gene: NA
v_gene: TRBV6-5
j_gene: TRBJ2-7
abundance: NA
len: 14
CDR3nt: TGTGCCAGCAGTTACGTACAGGCCACCTACGAGCAGTACTTC
CDR3aa: CASSYVQATYEQYF

d_gene: NA
v_gene: TRBV30
j_gene: TRBJ1-5
abundance: few
len: 14
CDR3nt: TGTGCCTGGAGTGTAGGGGTCGGGAATCAGCCCCAGCATTTT
CDR3aa: CAWSVGVGNQPQHF

d_gene: NA
v_gene: TRBV7-7
j_gene: TRBJ2-2
abundance: NA
len: 12
CDR3nt: TGTGCCAGCAGCCGCGAGACCGGGGAGCTGTTTTTT
CDR3aa: CASSRETGELFF

d_gene: NA
v_gene: TRBV30
j_gene: TRBJ2-1
abundance: NA
len: 13
CDR3nt: TGTGCCTGGAGTGTCGGACATTCCAATGAGCAGTTCTTC
CDR3aa: CAWSVGHSNEQFF

d_gene: NA
v_gene: TRBV4-3
j_gene: TRBJ2-2
abundance: NA
len: 20
CDR3nt: TGCGCCAGCAGCCAAGATCTCTACCAGAGGCAGGGGGGGAAAGGCGGGGAGCTGTTTTTT
CDR3aa: CASSQDLYQRQGGKGGELFF

d_gene: NA
v_gene: TRBV11-3
j_gene: TRBJ1-1
abundance: few
len: 14
CDR3nt: TGTGCCAGCAGCTTAGACTCAATGAACACTGAAGCTTTCTTT
CDR3aa: CASSLDSMNTEAFF

d_gene: TRBD1
v_gene: TRBV5-8
j_gene: TRBJ1-2
abundance: once
len: 14
CDR3nt: TGTGCCAGCAGCTTGGGGGACAGGGTCTATGGCTACACCTTC
CDR3aa: CASSLGDRVYGYTF

d_gene: TRBD2
v_gene: TRBV11-2
j_gene: TRBJ2-3
abundance: NA
len: 17
CDR3nt: TGTGCCAGCAGTCCCGGGACTAGCGGGAGGGCCGCATATACGCAGTATTTT
CDR3aa: CASSPGTSGRAAYTQYF

d_gene: NA
v_gene: TRBV11-2
j_gene: TRBJ1-1
abundance: NA
len: 14
CDR3nt: TGTGCCAGCAGCTTAGCGGGGTGGAACACTGAAGCTTTCTTT
CDR3aa: CASSLAGWNTEAFF

d_gene: TRBD2
v_gene: TRBV7-8
j_gene: TRBJ2-2
abundance: NA
len: 16
CDR3nt: TGTGCCAGCAGCTACGGGACTAGCGGGAAGGACGGGGAGCTGTTTTTT
CDR3aa: CASSYGTSGKDGELFF

d_gene: NA
v_gene: TRBV19
j_gene: TRBJ1-2
abundance: NA
len: 12
CDR3nt: TGTGCCAGTAGACAGGGATCCTATGGCTACACCTTC
CDR3aa: CASRQGSYGYTF

d_gene: NA
v_gene: TRBV18
j_gene: TRBJ1-1
abundance: once
len: 13
CDR3nt: TGTGCCAGCTCAGACGACAGGAACACTGAAGCTTTCTTT
CDR3aa: CASSDDRNTEAFF

d_gene: NA
v_gene: TRBV5-1
j_gene: TRBJ2-2
abundance: NA
len: 16
CDR3nt: TGCGCCAGCAGCTTGGTGACAGTTCAGGACACCGGGGAGCTGTTTTTT
CDR3aa: CASSLVTVQDTGELFF

d_gene: NA
v_gene: TRBV4-1
j_gene: TRBJ2-1
abundance: NA
len: 12
CDR3nt: TGCGCCAGCAGCCAAGATGGAGTGTCCCCGTTCTTC
CDR3aa: CASSQDGVSPFF

d_gene: NA
v_gene: TRBV30
j_gene: TRBJ2-5
abundance: NA
len: 14
CDR3nt: TGTGCCTGGAGTGTACCCATCACGGGGGAGACCCAGTACTTC
CDR3aa: CAWSVPITGETQYF

d_gene: TRBD1
v_gene: TRBV7-2
j_gene: TRBJ1-2
abundance: NA
len: 17
CDR3nt: TGTGCCAGCAGCCCCGACGCCGGACAGGGTTCCTTCTATGGCTACACCTTC
CDR3aa: CASSPDAGQGSFYGYTF

d_gene: NA
v_gene: TRBV28
j_gene: TRBJ2-5
abundance: NA
len: 14
CDR3nt: TGTGCCACCGGGGGACGGGAGCGTTGGGAGACCCAGTACTTC
CDR3aa: CATGGRERWETQYF

d_gene: NA
v_gene: TRBV30
j_gene: TRBJ1-3
abundance: NA
len: 13
CDR3nt: TGTGCCTGGAGGTATGACTCTGGAAACACCATATATTTT
CDR3aa: CAWRYDSGNTIYF